The 27 T cell receptor beta chains below were found in one sample sequenced in a study of blood T cell repertoires in COVID-19. TCRdb's copy holds only in-frame clones and misses some; the assay was immunoSEQ multiplex PCR. The sample consists of around 150,000 clones, over 75% of them appearing once. The sequenced sample consisted of peripheral blood. The receptors come from a woman between 50 and 59 years old with acute or convalescent COVID-19.

This rearrangement joins TRBV4-3 to TRBJ1-4; 7 positions agree with TRBD1. This CDR3 is 16 amino acids long. V shed 1 base, J shed 8 bases, and the junction held 10 bases outside the gene matches. The germline V gene encodes CDR1 LGHNA and CDR2 YSLEER. The CDR3 nucleotides read TGCGCCAGCAGCCAAGGGACAGGCAGGGGGGCAGAAAAACTGTTTTTT. It specifies CASSQGTGRGAEKLFF.

The chain joins TRBV5-8 to TRBJ1-1; D is possibly TRBD1 (6 bases). V was cut by 0 bases and J by 10 bases, with 13 bases left in between. This CDR3 contains 13 residues. Germline CDR1 reads SGHTS; CDR2 reads YDEGEE. The DNA for the CDR3 is TGTGCCAGCAGCTTGGAAAGGGGGGGGCGAGCTTTCTTT. This encodes CASSLERGGRAFF.

This rearrangement joins TRBV15 to TRBJ2-1; D might be TRBD1 (6 bases). The V gene lost 0 bases and the J gene lost 7 bases, with 13 bases spanning the gap. The CDR3 is 15 amino acids. Looked up from germline, CDR1 is LNHNV and CDR2 is YYDKDF (reference sequence). CDR3 residues: CATSRDLGAWNEQFF. In nucleotides, the CDR3 is TGTGCCACCAGCAGAGATCTGGGGGCCTGGAATGAGCAGTTCTTC.

The chain links TRBV27 to TRBJ2-1; a possible D gene is TRBD1 (7 bases). V lost 7 bases and J 0 bases, leaving 16 bases between the germline ends. The germline V gene encodes CDR1 MNHEY and CDR2 SMNVEV (reference sequence). The CDR3 consists of 16 residues. The CDR3 loop reads CASTSSGGRSYNEQFF. The CDR3 DNA reads as TGTGCCAGCACCTCATCAGGGGGGCGCTCCTACAATGAGCAGTTCTTC.

The CDR3 nucleotides read TGTGCCAGCAGCGTAGGACCGACAGCTACCTACGAGCAGTACTTC. Protein product: CASSVGPTATYEQYF. V is TRBV9 and J is TRBJ2-7; D might be TRBD1 (5 bases). The CDR3 sequence is 15 residues long. V shed 0 bases and J shed 2 bases, with 12 bases lying between them. Germline assignment: CDR1 SGDLS and CDR2 YYNGEE.

The gene calls are TRBV3-1 (or the pseudogene TRBV3-2) and TRBJ1-1, with a weak D call TRBD1 (6 bases). Germline assignment: CDR1 LGHDT and CDR2 YNNKEL (reference sequence). The CDR3 is 14 residues long. Trimming stripped 3 bases from V and 3 bases from J, with 11 bases between. The CDR3 DNA follows: TGTGCCAGCAGCCAGGGTGCAGGGGACACTGAAGCTTTCTTT. Translating gives CASSQGAGDTEAFF.

This chain uses TRBV29-1 with TRBJ2-2; D call uncertain. This CDR3 has 12 residues. Germline CDR1 SQVTM, CDR2 ANQGSEA. Trimming removed 7 bases at V and 5 bases at J, with 11 bases between. This CDR3 reads CSATPETGELFF. Here the CDR3 DNA reads TGCAGCGCTACCCCGGAGACCGGGGAGCTGTTTTTT.

The gene calls are TRBV2 and TRBJ2-3; the D gene is possibly TRBD2 (6 bases). V gave up 6 bases and J gave up 0 bases, with 7 bases separating them. Germline V gene lookup returns CDR1 SNHLY and CDR2 FYNNEI. CDR3 length: 13 residues. Here the CDR3 reads CASRAGSTDTQYF. CDR3 nucleotides: TGTGCCAGCAGGGCGGGAAGCACAGATACGCAGTATTTT. The full variable domain, in which reference TRBV2 and TRBJ2-3 provide the parts outside the CDR3, is EPEVTQTPSHQVTQMGQEVILRCVPISNHLYFYWYRQILGQKVEFLVSFYNNEISEKSEIFDDQFSVERPDGSNFTLKIRSTKLEDSAMYFCASRAGSTDTQYFGPGTRLTVL.

This clone appeared a few times. This chain connects TRBV4-3 to TRBJ1-4, with no clear D. Germline V gene sequence: CDR1 LGHNA, CDR2 YSLEER. Trimming took off 0 bases at V and 8 bases at J, with 16 bases between the two ends. This CDR3 is 16 amino acids long. In nucleotides, the CDR3 is TGCGCCAGCAGCCAAGATTTGGGTGGGCAAAAGGAAAAACTGTTTTTT. Residues: CASSQDLGGQKEKLFF.

V is TRBV2 and J is TRBJ1-2; a possible D gene is TRBD1 (6 bases). This CDR3 contains 16 residues. Germline-derived CDR1 and CDR2 are SNHLY and FYNNEI. The ends were cut back, 2 bases at V and 7 bases at J, with 20 bases in the middle. The CDR3 coding sequence is TGTGCCAGCAGTGAAAGTCCCCGGGACATCAACGTTGGCTACACCTTC. Translating gives CASSESPRDINVGYTF. Variable domain in full (rest from reference TRBV2 and TRBJ1-2): EPEVTQTPSHQVTQMGQEVILRCVPISNHLYFYWYRQILGQKVEFLVSFYNNEISEKSEIFDDQFSVERPDGSNFTLKIRSTKLEDSAMYFCASSESPRDINVGYTFGSGTRLTVV.

J is TRBJ2-3 and V is TRBV9; the D gene is possibly TRBD1 (6 bases). Germline CDR1 and CDR2: SGDLS and YYNGEE. V shed 0 bases and J shed 7 bases, with 15 bases lying between them. CDR3 length equals 15 residues. This CDR3 reads CASSVAGRGRNTQYF. The DNA for the CDR3 is TGTGCCAGCAGCGTAGCGGGCAGGGGAAGGAATACGCAGTATTTT.

The rearrangement uses TRBV28 and TRBJ2-1; D is uncertain. Germline values: CDR1 MDHEN, CDR2 SYDVKM. The CDR3 has 15 residues. The ends were cut back, 3 bases at V and 0 bases at J, with 9 bases in the middle. The DNA of the CDR3 is TGTGCCAGCAGTTTTCTCGATAGCTCCTACAATGAGCAGTTCTTC. Amino acid sequence: CASSFLDSSYNEQFF.

This clone appeared a single time. The chain uses TRBV5-4 and TRBJ2-3; 8 bases line up with TRBD2. This CDR3 is 16 amino acids long. V was clipped by 7 bases and J by 1 base; unmatched bases: 11. Germline CDR1 reads SGHNT; CDR2 reads YYREEE (reference sequence). The CDR3 sequence: CASDTRGGGGTDTQYF. The CDR3 DNA sequence: TGTGCCAGCGATACCCGGGGGGGCGGTGGCACAGATACGCAGTATTTT.

The gene calls are TRBV27 and TRBJ2-5; weak D call: TRBD2 (5 bases). Per germline, CDR1 MNHEY and CDR2 SMNVEV (reference sequence). The CDR3 contains 13 residues. The V gene lost 2 bases and the J gene lost 5 bases, with 9 bases spanning the gap. CDR3 in DNA: TGTGCCAGCAGTTTACGGGGAGAGGAGACCCAGTACTTC. Amino acids: CASSLRGEETQYF.

The sample holds one count of this clone. The chain joins TRBV7-2 to TRBJ2-7; D may be TRBD1 (6 bases). The germline V and J ends were trimmed by 1 base and 5 bases, with 12 bases remaining between them. The CDR3 sequence is 14 residues long. The germline V gene encodes CDR1 SGHTA and CDR2 FQGNSA. CDR3 DNA sequence: TGTGCCAGCAGCTTAGAGGTAGGGGGAAACGAGCAGTACTTC. This sequence encodes CASSLEVGGNEQYF. The full variable domain, with the rest looked up from reference TRBV7-2 and TRBJ2-7, is GAGVSQSPSNKVTEKGKDVELRCDPISGHTALYWYRQSLGQGLEFLIYFQGNSAPDKSGLPSDRFSAERTGGSVSTLTIQRTQQEDSAVYLCASSLEVGGNEQYFGPGTRLTVT.

In this sample, this clone turned up a few times. The CDR3 coding sequence is TGTGCCATCGGGACGGGACTCGGCTACGAGCAGTACTTC. Translating it yields CAIGTGLGYEQYF. The chain couples TRBV10-3 to TRBJ2-7; D is perhaps TRBD2 (6 bases). Deletions cut 8 bases from V and 3 bases from J, with 14 bases between. CDR1 is ENHRY and CDR2 is SYGVKD in the germline V gene. The CDR3 totals 13 residues.

The V gene is TRBV5-1, the J gene TRBJ2-5; no clear D gene. The CDR3 length is 13 residues. The germline V gene has CDR1 SGHRS and CDR2 YFSETQ. The germline V and J ends were trimmed by 0 bases and 5 bases, with 8 bases remaining between them. The CDR3 here is CASSLADGETQYF. CDR3 bases: TGCGCCAGCAGCTTGGCCGATGGCGAGACCCAGTACTTC.

The chain combines TRBV5-4 with TRBJ1-1, with 7 nucleotides matching TRBD1. The CDR3 is 17 amino acids. Germline-derived CDR1 and CDR2 are SGHNT and YYREEE (reference sequence). V lost 1 base and J lost 3; bases outside the gene matches: 12. This CDR3 reads CASSLLKGAVFHTEAFF. CDR3 DNA: TGTGCCAGCAGCTTGTTGAAGGGGGCAGTTTTTCACACTGAAGCTTTCTTT.

The V gene is TRBV5-1, the J gene TRBJ1-1; D is undetermined. Germline-derived CDR1 and CDR2 are SGHRS and YFSETQ. This CDR3 region has 15 residues. Trimming removed 0 bases from V and 2 bases from J, with 11 bases in between. The CDR3 DNA reads TGCGCCAGCAGCTTGGCACCAGGTCTTAACACTGAAGCTTTCTTT. Its protein is CASSLAPGLNTEAFF.

The V gene is TRBV6-6, the J gene TRBJ1-5, with 8 bases matching TRBD1. The CDR3 covers 16 residues. With 6 bases clipped from V and 3 bases from J, the junction kept 10 bases outside the gene matches. Germline lookup yields CDR1 MNHNY and CDR2 SVGAGI (reference sequence). The CDR3 DNA reads as TGTGCCAGCAGCACTCCAGGGGGCTCGTACAATCAGCCCCAGCATTTT. Protein product: CASSTPGGSYNQPQHF.

This sequence joins TRBV7-3 and TRBJ2-2; D is possibly TRBD2 (6 bases). Germline V gene lookup returns CDR1 SGHTA and CDR2 FQGTGA. The CDR3 extends over 13 amino acids. V gave up 5 bases and J gave up 5 bases, with 9 bases separating them. This CDR3 is CASSPGGTGELFF. The CDR3 DNA is TGTGCCAGCAGCCCCGGGGGTACCGGGGAGCTGTTTTTT.

This clone was picked up one time. The V call is TRBV6-5, the J call TRBJ1-2; a weak D match, TRBD1 (5 bases). Germline values: CDR1 MNHEY, CDR2 SVGAGI. The CDR3 covers 14 residues. V shed 0 bases and J shed 8 bases, with 13 bases lying between them. The CDR3 bases are TGTGCCAGCAGTTACTCCTCGGCAGGGATAGGCTACACCTTC. It specifies CASSYSSAGIGYTF.

The chain links TRBV3-1 (or the pseudogene TRBV3-2) to TRBJ2-7; TRBD2 is a possible D gene (6 bases). The CDR3 covers 13 residues. Trimming left V 8 bases short and J 9 bases short, with 20 bases between. Germline V lookup: CDR1 LGHDT, CDR2 YNNKEL (reference sequence). The CDR3 here is CASFLGRWGRQYF. In DNA form, the CDR3 reads TGTGCCAGCTTCCTAGGGAGGTGGGGTCGGCAGTACTTC.

The chain uses TRBV7-9 and TRBJ1-1; D unclear. V gave up 5 bases and J gave up 3 bases, with 19 bases separating them. CDR1 and CDR2 from the germline V gene are SEHNR and FQNEAQ (reference sequence). This CDR3 has 16 amino acids. CDR3 sequence reads: CASSRISTAADTEAFF. As DNA, the CDR3 is TGTGCCAGCAGCAGAATTAGCACAGCGGCGGACACTGAAGCTTTCTTT.

This clone was observed a handful of times. The chain has TRBV5-1 and TRBJ2-1; D gene ambiguous. Germline lookup yields CDR1 SGHRS and CDR2 YFSETQ. V lost 0 bases, J lost 10 bases, and 8 bases lay in between. CDR3 size: 12 residues. CDR3: CASSLDGREQFF. In DNA form, the CDR3 reads TGCGCCAGCAGCTTGGATGGCCGAGAGCAGTTCTTC. The full variable domain, in which reference TRBV5-1 and TRBJ2-1 provide the parts outside the CDR3, is KAGVTQTPRYLIKTRGQQVTLSCSPISGHRSVSWYQQTPGQGLQFLFEYFSETQRNKGNFPGRFSGRQFSNSRSEMNVSTLELGDSALYLCASSLDGREQFFGPGTRLTVL.

The V and J genes are TRBV28 and TRBJ2-7; perhaps TRBD1 as D (6 bases). CDR3 length: 16 residues. Germline lookup yields CDR1 MDHEN and CDR2 SYDVKM. The V end was cut by 7 bases, the J end by 4 bases, with 23 bases between. CDR3 loop: CASKRMGAGDLYEQYF. In DNA, the CDR3 is TGTGCCAGCAAAAGGATGGGGGCGGGCGATCTGTACGAGCAGTACTTC.

The chain has TRBV4-2 and TRBJ1-1; D is possibly TRBD1 (5 bases). CDR3 length: 12 residues. The germline CDR1 and CDR2 sequences are LGHNA and YNFKEQ. Between the trimmed V and J ends, which lost 4 bases and 8 bases, there was a span of 11 bases. The CDR3 is CASSRTPTEAFF. The CDR3 DNA follows: TGTGCCAGCAGCCGGACACCTACCGAAGCTTTCTTT.